These 27 T cell receptor beta chains were sequenced from one sample in a study of blood T cells in healthy people across ages. A sample-barcoded 5' primer and a J-beta primer mix were used in a second PCR of roughly 7 to 12 cycles. Using its own MiXCR run on the 5' RACE reads, TCRdb lists one record per CDR3 protein. The sample consists of more than 1,400,000 distinct CDR3 sequences, approximately 40% of them appearing once. The sample consisted of blood. Source of these receptors: a woman aged 18-29 years in good health.

This chain joins TRBV28 and TRBJ2-5; tentative D call: TRBD1 (5 bases). V lost 6 bases and J lost 2, with 16 bases in between. The CDR3 runs to 15 residues. The V gene's germline CDR1 is MDHEN and CDR2 SYDVKM. In DNA form, the CDR3 reads TGTGCCAGCAGCTTTTCAGGGAAAGGGCAAGAGACCCAGTACTTC. Translating gives CASSFSGKGQETQYF.

The chain recombines TRBV4-1 with TRBJ1-1; D not certain. The CDR3 has 15 residues. Germline loops: CDR1 MGHRA, CDR2 YSYEKL. The ends were cut back, 2 bases at V and 0 bases at J, with 10 bases in the middle. The CDR3 region is CASSQTRVMNTEAFF. Here the CDR3 DNA reads TGCGCCAGCAGCCAAACACGGGTGATGAACACTGAAGCTTTCTTT.

There are a few counts of this clonotype. This chain joins TRBV7-9 and TRBJ2-7; 8 nucleotides line up with TRBD2. This CDR3 is built from 12 residues. Per the germline V gene, CDR1 is SEHNR and CDR2 is FQNEAQ (reference sequence). With V trimmed by 5 bases and J by 5 bases, 2 bases remained unmatched. The CDR3 DNA is TGTGCCAGCAGCCCAGCGGGAGACGAGCAGTACTTC. Translating it yields CASSPAGDEQYF. Full variable domain (missing parts from reference TRBV7-9 and TRBJ2-7): DTGVSQNPRHKITKRGQNVTFRCDPISEHNRLYWYRQTLGQGPEFLTYFQNEAQLEKSRLLSDRFSAERPKGSFSTLEIQRTEQGDSAMYLCASSPAGDEQYFGPGTRLTVT.

This clonotype was observed at least ten times. The chain recombines TRBV18 with TRBJ2-3; unclear D gene. The CDR3 extends over 12 amino acids. V shed 8 bases and J shed 4 bases, with 10 bases lying between them. Germline CDR1 reads KGHSH; CDR2 reads LQKENI. Here the CDR3 reads CASSPGPDTQYF. DNA for the CDR3: TGTGCCAGCAGTCCCGGGCCAGATACGCAGTATTTT. The full variable domain, in which reference TRBV18 and TRBJ2-3 provide the parts outside the CDR3, is NAGVMQNPRHLVRRRGQEARLRCSPMKGHSHVYWYRQLPEEGLKFMVYLQKENIIDESGMPKERFSAEFPKEGPSILRIQQVVRGDSAAYFCASSPGPDTQYFGPGTRLTVL.

This sequence joins TRBV28 and TRBJ1-6; 8 bases align to TRBD1. The CDR3 contains 14 residues. In germline, CDR1 is MDHEN, CDR2 SYDVKM. The V segment lost 10 bases and the J segment 7 bases; nucleotides outside the gene matches: 9. The CDR3 loop reads CATEDRARNSPLHF. CDR3 in DNA: TGTGCCACCGAGGACAGGGCCAGAAATTCACCCCTCCACTTT.

V gene TRBV29-1 combines with J gene TRBJ2-2; 10 nucleotides align to TRBD2. The CDR3 extends over 16 amino acids. The germline V gene encodes CDR1 SQVTM and CDR2 ANQGSEA. V dropped 4 bases and J dropped 5; count of bases not matched to a gene: 10. The CDR3: CSVGASGSSRTGELFF. The CDR3 nucleotides are TGCAGCGTTGGGGCTAGCGGGAGTAGTCGAACCGGGGAGCTGTTTTTT.

This clonotype has a handful of counts. The V and J genes are TRBV10-3 and TRBJ2-5, with 15 nucleotides matching TRBD2. Germline lookup yields CDR1 ENHRY and CDR2 SYGVKD. Trimming cost V 2 bases and J 3 bases; bases outside gene matches: 4. The CDR3 is 17 residues long. The CDR3 coding sequence is TGTGCCATCAGTGAGGGGACTAGCGGGAGGTGGAAAGAGACCCAGTACTTC. Encoded protein: CAISEGTSGRWKETQYF.

The CDR3 DNA sequence: TGTGCCAGCGGAAAGGGGGCACTCACAGATACGCAGTATTTT. Amino acids: CASGKGALTDTQYF. The V and J genes are TRBV18 and TRBJ2-3, with TRBD1 identical over 7 bases. V was clipped by 8 bases and J by 2 bases; unmatched bases: 7. The CDR3 totals 14 residues. Germline loops: CDR1 KGHSH, CDR2 LQKENI.

The V and J genes are TRBV12-3 or TRBV12-4 and TRBJ1-6; TRBD1 aligns across 7 bases. The CDR3 spans 15 residues. The trim removed 6 bases at V and 6 bases at J, leaving 8 bases unmatched. CDR3 amino acids: CASRYRGTINSPLHF. CDR3 nucleotides: TGTGCCAGCAGATACAGGGGAACCATTAATTCACCCCTCCACTTT.

Points on this clonotype: The junction differs from germline at one of its ends, possibly a read error. CDR3 sequence (DNA): TGCGCCAGCAGCTTGGCCCCGGGACAGGAGGGCACCGGGGAACTGTTTTTT. Encoded protein: CASSLAPGQEGTGELFF. The gene calls are TRBV5-1 and TRBJ2-2; 8 bases are shared with TRBD1. Germline CDR1 is SGHRS and CDR2 is YFSETQ. The CDR3 runs to 17 residues.

In this sample, this clonotype turned up a few times. For the CDR3, the DNA is TGCAGTGCTATCCCCTATAGCGGGGGGACAGATACGCAGTATTTT. It codes for CSAIPYSGGTDTQYF. The J gene is TRBJ2-3, the V gene TRBV20-1, with 10 bases aligning to TRBD2. Germline V gives CDR1 DFQATT, CDR2 SNEGSKA (reference sequence). This CDR3 is 15 amino acids long. With 4 bases clipped from V and 3 bases from J, the junction kept 7 bases outside the gene matches.

This chain uses TRBV28 with TRBJ2-3; possibly TRBD1 for D (8 bases). The CDR3 has 17 amino acids. Germline V gene lookup returns CDR1 MDHEN and CDR2 SYDVKM. The ends were cut back, 3 bases at V and 4 bases at J, with 20 bases in the middle. CDR3 protein: CASSFLVQGEGADTQYF. CDR3 sequence (DNA): TGTGCCAGCAGTTTCCTTGTACAGGGGGAGGGGGCAGATACGCAGTATTTT. Filled out from reference TRBV28 and TRBJ2-3, the complete variable domain reads DVKVTQSSRYLVKRTGEKVFLECVQDMDHENMFWYRQDPGLGLRLIYFSYDVKMKEKGDIPEGYSVSREKKERFSLILESASTNQTSMYLCASSFLVQGEGADTQYFGPGTRLTVL.

This clonotype was seen more than once but under ten times. V and J are TRBV20-1 and TRBJ2-7; D is unclear. CDR1 DFQATT and CDR2 SNEGSKA come from the germline V gene (reference sequence). Trimming removed 5 bases from V and 4 bases from J, with 6 bases in between. The CDR3 runs to 10 residues. CDR3 region: CSAGRYEQYF. CDR3 nucleotide sequence: TGCAGTGCTGGACGATACGAGCAGTACTTC.

The V call is TRBV12-3 or TRBV12-4, the J call TRBJ1-2; D unresolved. The germline V and J ends were trimmed by 6 bases and 7 bases, with 15 bases remaining between them. This CDR3 contains 13 residues. The CDR3 spells CASSTGALRGYTF. CDR3 nucleotide sequence: TGTGCCAGCAGCACGGGCGCCCTTCGTGGCTACACCTTC.

This clonotype has a handful of counts. The chain employs TRBV5-1 and TRBJ2-5; TRBD2 aligns across 12 bases. Germline loops: CDR1 SGHRS, CDR2 YFSETQ. Unmatched junction bases numbered 8, after V lost 9 bases and J lost 11 bases. The CDR3 has 12 residues. CDR3 sequence reads: CATRLAGDEQYF. The CDR3 DNA reads as TGCGCCACTCGACTAGCGGGAGATGAGCAGTACTTC.

The table lists this clonotype with a count of one. This rearrangement joins TRBV7-9 to TRBJ2-7, with D tentatively TRBD1 (7 bases). CDR1 and CDR2 (germline): SEHNR, FQNEAQ (reference sequence). CDR3 length: 13 amino acids. The V end was cut by 11 bases, the J end by 2 bases, with 16 bases between. In DNA form, the CDR3 reads TGTGCCGGAGGGGGCAGCTGGGCCTACGAGCAGTACTTC. It codes for CAGGGSWAYEQYF.

This chain joins TRBV20-1 and TRBJ2-1, with TRBD2 identical over 7 bases. This CDR3 comprises 14 residues. With 0 bases clipped from V and 8 bases from J, the junction kept 7 bases outside the gene matches. From germline, CDR1 is DFQATT and CDR2 SNEGSKA (reference sequence). CDR3 sequence reads: CSAREGTKAYEQFF. DNA of the CDR3: TGCAGTGCTAGAGAAGGGACTAAGGCCTATGAGCAGTTCTTC.

The chain has TRBV7-8 and TRBJ1-6, with D perhaps TRBD1 (5 bases). The CDR3 totals 17 residues. V was trimmed by 4 bases and J by 7 bases, leaving 20 bases between them. In germline, CDR1 is SGHVS, CDR2 FQNEAQ. The CDR3 sequence: CASSSERLVRVNSPLHF. CDR3 nucleotide sequence: TGTGCCAGCAGCTCCGAGCGGTTGGTCAGGGTGAATTCACCCCTCCACTTT.

The chain joins TRBV7-9 to TRBJ2-7; perhaps TRBD1 as D (6 bases). The V and J ends lost 3 bases and 2 bases respectively, with 14 bases between them. Germline V gene data show CDR1 as SEHNR and CDR2 as FQNEAQ (reference sequence). The CDR3 loop spans 15 amino acids. CDR3 DNA: TGTGCCAGCAGCTTTGGGGCAGGGGCCACCTACGAGCAGTACTTC. As protein: CASSFGAGATYEQYF.

The chain uses TRBV7-3 and TRBJ2-1; D gene ambiguous. Trimming removed 2 bases from V and 0 bases from J, with 14 bases in between. This CDR3 spans 17 amino acids. The germline gives CDR1 SGHTA, CDR2 FQGTGA. In nucleotides, the CDR3 is TGTGCCAGCAGCTTACTTTCCGGTCTCAGCTCCTACAATGAGCAGTTCTTC. Protein: CASSLLSGLSSYNEQFF.

The V gene is TRBV7-9, the J gene TRBJ2-4, with D unresolved. Per germline, CDR1 SEHNR and CDR2 FQNEAQ (reference sequence). The CDR3 runs to 15 residues. The V end was cut by 8 bases, the J end by 0 bases, with 14 bases between. The CDR3 loop reads CASDSTRQAKNIQYF. The CDR3, as DNA: TGTGCCAGCGATTCCACAAGACAAGCCAAAAACATTCAGTACTTC.

CDR3 sequence reads: CASSSFTRFNSYNEQFF. CDR3 coding DNA: TGCGCCAGCAGCTCCTTCACCCGCTTCAACTCCTACAATGAGCAGTTCTTC. The chain has TRBV4-1 and TRBJ2-1; D gene uncertain. CDR1 MGHRA and CDR2 YSYEKL come from the germline V gene. V was clipped by 5 bases and J by 0 bases, with 17 bases between them. CDR3 length: 17 amino acids.

This chain uses TRBV3-1 with TRBJ2-3, with D unclear. Germline V gene lookup returns CDR1 LGHDT and CDR2 YNNKEL (reference sequence). The length of the CDR3 is 13 residues. With 6 bases removed from V and 0 bases from J, the gap between germline ends came to 7 bases. CDR3: CASRQCSTDTQYF. As DNA, the CDR3 is TGTGCCAGCAGGCAATGTAGCACAGATACGCAGTATTTT.

The chain links TRBV12-3 or TRBV12-4 to TRBJ1-2, with 7 nucleotides matching TRBD1. The V and J ends lost 7 bases and 8 bases, in that order; junction bases with no gene match: 13. The CDR3 is 14 amino acids. The CDR3 sequence: CASIKTGRYKGYTF. The CDR3 nucleotides are TGTGCCAGCATCAAGACAGGGCGTTACAAGGGCTACACCTTC.

This chain connects TRBV20-1 to TRBJ2-1; 10 bases agree with TRBD2. V shed 5 bases and J 9 bases; nucleotides not matched to a gene: 7. The CDR3 runs 13 residues. From germline, CDR1 is DFQATT and CDR2 SNEGSKA (reference sequence). The CDR3 sequence: CSALPLAGREQFF. The CDR3 DNA reads as TGCAGTGCTCTCCCACTAGCGGGACGTGAGCAGTTCTTC.

The J gene is TRBJ2-1, the V gene TRBV9, with a possible D match to TRBD1 (5 bases). The CDR3 sequence is 14 residues long. From germline, CDR1 is SGDLS and CDR2 YYNGEE. The ends were cut back, 2 bases at V and 2 bases at J, with 8 bases in the middle. The CDR3 sequence: CASSVEGAYNEQFF. CDR3 nucleotide sequence: TGTGCCAGCAGCGTGGAAGGGGCCTACAATGAGCAGTTCTTC.

The chain joins TRBV3-1 to TRBJ2-4; D may match TRBD1 or TRBD2 (6 bases each). Trimming took off 4 bases at V and 9 bases at J, with 16 bases between the two ends. In germline, CDR1 is LGHDT, CDR2 YNNKEL (reference sequence). The CDR3 is 14 residues long. Written as DNA, the CDR3 is TGTGCCAGCAGCCGAGCCGGGGGCGGAAGCATTCAGTACTTC. Amino acid sequence: CASSRAGGGSIQYF.